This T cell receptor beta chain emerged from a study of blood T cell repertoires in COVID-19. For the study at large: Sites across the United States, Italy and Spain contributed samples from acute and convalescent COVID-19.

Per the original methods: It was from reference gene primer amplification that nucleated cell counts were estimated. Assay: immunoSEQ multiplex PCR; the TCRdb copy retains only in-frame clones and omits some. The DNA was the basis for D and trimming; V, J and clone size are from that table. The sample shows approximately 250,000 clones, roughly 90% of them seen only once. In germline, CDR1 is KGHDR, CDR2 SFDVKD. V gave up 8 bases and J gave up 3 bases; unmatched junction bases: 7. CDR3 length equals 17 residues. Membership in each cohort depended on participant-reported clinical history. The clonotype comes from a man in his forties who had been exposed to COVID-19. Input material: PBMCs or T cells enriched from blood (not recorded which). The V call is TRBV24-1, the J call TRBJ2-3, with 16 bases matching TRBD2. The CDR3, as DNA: TGTGCCACCATGGGACTAGCGGGAGGGCAAGGAACAGATACGCAGTATTTT. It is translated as CATMGLAGGQGTDTQYF.